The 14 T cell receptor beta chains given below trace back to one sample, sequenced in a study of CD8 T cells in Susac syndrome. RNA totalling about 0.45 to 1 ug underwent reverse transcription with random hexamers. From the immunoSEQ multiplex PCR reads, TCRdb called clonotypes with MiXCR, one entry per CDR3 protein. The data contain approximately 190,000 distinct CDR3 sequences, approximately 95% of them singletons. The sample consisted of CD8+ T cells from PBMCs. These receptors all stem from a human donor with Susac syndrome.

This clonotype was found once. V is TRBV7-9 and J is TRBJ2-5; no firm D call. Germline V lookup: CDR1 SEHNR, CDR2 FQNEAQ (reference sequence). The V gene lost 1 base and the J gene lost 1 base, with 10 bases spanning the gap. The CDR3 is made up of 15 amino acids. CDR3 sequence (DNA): TGTGCCAGCAGCTTAGTGTTGCAGCCCCAAGAGACCCAGTACTTC. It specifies CASSLVLQPQETQYF.

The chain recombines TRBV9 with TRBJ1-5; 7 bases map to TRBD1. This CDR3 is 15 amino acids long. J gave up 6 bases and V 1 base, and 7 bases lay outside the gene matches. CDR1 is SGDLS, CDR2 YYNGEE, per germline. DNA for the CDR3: TGTGCCAGCAGCGTATCAGGGGGGGAAGGTCAGCCCCAGCATTTT. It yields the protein CASSVSGGEGQPQHF.

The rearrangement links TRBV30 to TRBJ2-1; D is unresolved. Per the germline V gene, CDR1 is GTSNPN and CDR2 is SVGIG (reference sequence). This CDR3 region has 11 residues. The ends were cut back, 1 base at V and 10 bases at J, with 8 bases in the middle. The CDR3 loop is CAWSEGQEQFF. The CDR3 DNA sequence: TGTGCCTGGAGTGAGGGCCAGGAGCAGTTCTTC.

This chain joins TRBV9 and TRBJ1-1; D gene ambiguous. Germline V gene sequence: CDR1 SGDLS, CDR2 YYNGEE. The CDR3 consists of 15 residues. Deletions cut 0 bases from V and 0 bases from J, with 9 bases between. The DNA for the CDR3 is TGTGCCAGCAGCGTAGTCGGTCAGCTGAACACTGAAGCTTTCTTT. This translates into CASSVVGQLNTEAFF.

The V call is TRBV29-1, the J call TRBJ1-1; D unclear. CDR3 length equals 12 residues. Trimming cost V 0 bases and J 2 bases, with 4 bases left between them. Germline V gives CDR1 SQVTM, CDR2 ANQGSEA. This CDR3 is CSVEDLNTEAFF. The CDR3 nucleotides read TGCAGCGTTGAAGATCTTAACACTGAAGCTTTCTTT.

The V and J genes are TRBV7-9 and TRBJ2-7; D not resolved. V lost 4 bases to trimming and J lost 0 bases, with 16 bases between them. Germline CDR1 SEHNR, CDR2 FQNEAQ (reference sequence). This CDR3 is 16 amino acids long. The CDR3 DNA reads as TGTGCCAGCAGCTGGACGACTGGAATTAGCTCCTACGAGCAGTACTTC. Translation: CASSWTTGISSYEQYF.

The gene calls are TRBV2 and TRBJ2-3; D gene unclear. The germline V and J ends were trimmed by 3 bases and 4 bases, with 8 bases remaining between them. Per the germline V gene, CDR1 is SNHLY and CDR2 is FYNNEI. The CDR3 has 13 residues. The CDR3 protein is CASSEESADTQYF. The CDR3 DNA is TGTGCCAGCAGTGAGGAAAGCGCAGATACGCAGTATTTT. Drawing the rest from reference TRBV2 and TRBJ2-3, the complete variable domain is EPEVTQTPSHQVTQMGQEVILRCVPISNHLYFYWYRQILGQKVEFLVSFYNNEISEKSEIFDDQFSVERPDGSNFTLKIRSTKLEDSAMYFCASSEESADTQYFGPGTRLTVL.

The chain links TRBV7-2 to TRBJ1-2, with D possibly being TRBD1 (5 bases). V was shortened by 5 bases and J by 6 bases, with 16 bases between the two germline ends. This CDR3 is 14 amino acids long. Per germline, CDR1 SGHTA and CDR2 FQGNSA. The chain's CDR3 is CASSGFREVNGYTF. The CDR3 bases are TGTGCCAGCAGCGGCTTCAGGGAAGTGAATGGCTACACCTTC.

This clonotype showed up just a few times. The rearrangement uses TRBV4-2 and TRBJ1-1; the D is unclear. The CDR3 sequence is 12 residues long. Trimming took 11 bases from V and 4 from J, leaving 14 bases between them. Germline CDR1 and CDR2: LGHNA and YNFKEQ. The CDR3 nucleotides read TGTGCCTCCTCCCCGGGGAGCACTGAAGCTTTCTTT. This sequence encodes CASSPGSTEAFF.

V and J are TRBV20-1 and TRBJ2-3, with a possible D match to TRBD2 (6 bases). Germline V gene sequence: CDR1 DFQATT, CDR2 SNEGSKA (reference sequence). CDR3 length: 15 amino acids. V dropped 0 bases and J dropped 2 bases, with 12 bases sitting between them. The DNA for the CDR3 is TGCAGTGCTAGAGATCTAGGGGAGGACACAGATACGCAGTATTTT. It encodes CSARDLGEDTDTQYF.

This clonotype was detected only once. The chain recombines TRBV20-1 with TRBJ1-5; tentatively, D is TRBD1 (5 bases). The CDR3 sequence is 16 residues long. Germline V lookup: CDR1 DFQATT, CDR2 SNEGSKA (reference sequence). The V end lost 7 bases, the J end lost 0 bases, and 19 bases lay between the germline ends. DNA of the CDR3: TGCAGTGGTACAGGATTCGAAGACCGTAGCAATCAGCCCCAGCATTTT. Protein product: CSGTGFEDRSNQPQHF.

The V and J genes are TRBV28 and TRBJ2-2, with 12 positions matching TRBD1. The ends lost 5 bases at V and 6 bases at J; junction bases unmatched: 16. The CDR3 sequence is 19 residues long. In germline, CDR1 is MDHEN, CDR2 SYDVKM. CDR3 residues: CASSPPVGTGGAQPGELFF. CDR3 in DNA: TGTGCCAGCAGTCCCCCTGTGGGGACAGGGGGCGCCCAACCCGGGGAGCTGTTTTTT.

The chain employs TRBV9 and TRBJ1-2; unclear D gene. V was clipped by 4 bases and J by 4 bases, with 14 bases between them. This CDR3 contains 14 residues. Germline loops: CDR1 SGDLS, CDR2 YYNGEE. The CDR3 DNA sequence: TGTGCCAGCAGCCCCCCCGGTGGGAGCTATGGCTACACCTTC. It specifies CASSPPGGSYGYTF.

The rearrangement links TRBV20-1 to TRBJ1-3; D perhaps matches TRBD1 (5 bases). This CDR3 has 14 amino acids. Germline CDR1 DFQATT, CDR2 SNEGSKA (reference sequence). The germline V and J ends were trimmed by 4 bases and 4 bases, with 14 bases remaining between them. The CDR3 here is CSAIQGTGGNTIYF. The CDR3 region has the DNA TGCAGTGCTATTCAGGGAACGGGAGGAAACACCATATATTTT.